The source of this TCR beta chain is a study of Graves' ophthalmopathy and Graves' hyperthyroidism. Regarding the study as a whole: Among expanded thyroid clonotypes above 0.001 frequency, most also occurred in blood. The model predicted ophthalmopathy progression with 60% to 71% sensitivity and around 72% specificity.

Pregnant or lactating patients and those with other autoimmune diseases or uncontrolled infections were excluded. TCR beta CDR3 regions were amplified from RNA transcripts. HTBI primers served in a first-round RT-PCR, which a second-round multiplex PCR followed. Each CDR3 protein is one row after TCRdb ran MiXCR on the multiplex PCR reads. The sample lists almost 750,000 distinct CDR3 sequences, roughly 40% occurring once. The germline gives CDR1 SGHRS, CDR2 YFSETQ. With 3 bases clipped from V and 4 bases from J, the junction kept 9 bases outside the gene matches. The CDR3 covers 15 residues. As concerns this clonotype: The antigen remains unidentified.

The V and J genes are TRBV5-1 and TRBJ2-5; 7 bases map to TRBD1. Material for sequencing was peripheral blood. The receptor was isolated from an adult man with Graves' ophthalmopathy. CDR3 sequence reads: CASSYTQGFLETQYF. CDR3 DNA: TGCGCCAGCAGCTACACACAGGGGTTTTTAGAGACCCAGTACTTC.